The 5 T cell receptor beta chains reported below all come from one sample, sequenced in a study of blood T cell repertoires in COVID-19 (dated by TCRdb to the early 2020s). The library was generated by the immunoSEQ multiplex PCR assay. TCRdb mirrors the immuneACCESS table, restricted to in-frame sequences. Some clones are absent from its copies; in checked studies, under half trace to an unresolved V gene, and the reason for the others is unknown. In all, the sample holds about 200,000 clones, and roughly 90% of those were seen once. The leading ten clones occupy roughly 8.4% of the sample. Source material: PBMCs or T cells enriched from blood (not recorded which). Source of these receptors: a woman aged 18-29 years who had recovered from COVID-19.

The CDR3 region is CASSRPGQENSPLHF. In DNA form, the CDR3 reads TGTGCCAGCAGCCGACCGGGACAAGAAAATTCACCCCTCCACTTT. The V call is TRBV28, the J call TRBJ1-6, with D maybe TRBD1 (6 bases). CDR1 and CDR2 from the germline V gene are MDHEN and SYDVKM. Trimming pared 6 bases from V and 7 bases from J, leaving 16 bases between. The length of the CDR3 is 15 residues.

V is TRBV5-5 and J is TRBJ2-1, with 9 bases identical to TRBD2. This CDR3 contains 15 residues. The germline CDR1 and CDR2 sequences are SGHKS and YYEKEE (reference sequence). The V gene end was trimmed by 1 base and the J gene end by 8 bases; junction bases not matched to a gene: 7. CDR3 region: CASSLNLGLAYEQFF. The CDR3 DNA reads as TGTGCCAGCAGCTTGAACCTGGGACTAGCATATGAGCAGTTCTTC.

V usage is TRBV18 and J usage is TRBJ2-2, with D tentatively TRBD1 (5 bases). CDR1 KGHSH and CDR2 LQKENI come from the germline V gene. The CDR3 loop spans 16 amino acids. The V and J ends lost 2 bases and 4 bases respectively, with 14 bases between them. The CDR3 coding sequence is TGTGCCAGCTCACCATCCAGGGCTGGTGGCACCGGGGAGCTGTTTTTT. This encodes CASSPSRAGGTGELFF.

V gene TRBV13 combines with J gene TRBJ2-7, with 9 nucleotides matching TRBD1. V lost 0 bases to trimming and J lost 1 base; unmatched junction nucleotides: 4. This CDR3 spans 16 amino acids. In germline, CDR1 is PRHDT, CDR2 FYEKMQ (reference sequence). DNA of the CDR3: TGTGCCAGCAGCTTAGGCGGACAGGGGCCATCCTACGAGCAGTACTTC. This translates into CASSLGGQGPSYEQYF.

Only one count was recorded for this clone. The chain has TRBV6-5 and TRBJ2-7; 9 bases map to TRBD1. The CDR3 runs to 14 residues. With 7 bases clipped from V and 3 bases from J, the junction kept 7 bases outside the gene matches. CDR1 and CDR2 from the germline V gene are MNHEY and SVGAGI. The CDR3 nucleotides are TGTGCCAGCACCGGGACAGGGACTTTCTACGAGCAGTACTTC. Protein: CASTGTGTFYEQYF.